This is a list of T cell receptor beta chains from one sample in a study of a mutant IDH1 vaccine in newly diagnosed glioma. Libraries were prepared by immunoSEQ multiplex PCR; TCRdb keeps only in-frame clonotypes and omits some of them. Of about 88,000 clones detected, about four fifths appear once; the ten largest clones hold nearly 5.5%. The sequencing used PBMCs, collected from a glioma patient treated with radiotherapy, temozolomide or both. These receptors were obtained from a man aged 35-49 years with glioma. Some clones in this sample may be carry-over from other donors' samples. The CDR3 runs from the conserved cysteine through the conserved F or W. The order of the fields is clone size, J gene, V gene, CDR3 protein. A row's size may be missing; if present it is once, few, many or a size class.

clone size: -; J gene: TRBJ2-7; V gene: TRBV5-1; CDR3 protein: CASSFQALGYEQYF
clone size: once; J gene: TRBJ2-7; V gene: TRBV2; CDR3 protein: CASSELGGGYEQYF
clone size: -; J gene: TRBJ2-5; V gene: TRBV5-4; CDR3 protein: CASSSEGETQYF
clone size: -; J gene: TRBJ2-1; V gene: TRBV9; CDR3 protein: CASSPAGGSYNEQFF
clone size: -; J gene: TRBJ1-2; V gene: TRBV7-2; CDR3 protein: CASGEGTGYGYTF
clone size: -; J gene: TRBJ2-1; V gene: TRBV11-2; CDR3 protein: CASREENSYNEQFF
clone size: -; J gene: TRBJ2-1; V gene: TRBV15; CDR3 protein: CATSRGLAGGYNEQFF
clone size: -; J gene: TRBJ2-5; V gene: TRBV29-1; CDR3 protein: CSVGVGAQETQYF
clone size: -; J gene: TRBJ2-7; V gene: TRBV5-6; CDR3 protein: CASSSPGSYSYEQYF
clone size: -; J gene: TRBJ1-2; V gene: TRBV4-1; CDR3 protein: CASSQLTSGFYGYTF
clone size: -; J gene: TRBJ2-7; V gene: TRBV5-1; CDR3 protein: CASSLSTGNYEQYF
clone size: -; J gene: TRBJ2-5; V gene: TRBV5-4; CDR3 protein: CASSPSLQGALVAQYF
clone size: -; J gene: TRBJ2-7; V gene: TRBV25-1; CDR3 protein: CASSERGTPEGEQYF
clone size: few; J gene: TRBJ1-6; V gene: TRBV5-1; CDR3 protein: CASSGGQGHNSPLHF
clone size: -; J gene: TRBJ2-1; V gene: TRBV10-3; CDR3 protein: CAIKAGGPNEQFF
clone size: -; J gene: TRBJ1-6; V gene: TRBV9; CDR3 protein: CASSKQGISPLHF
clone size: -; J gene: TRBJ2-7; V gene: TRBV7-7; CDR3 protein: CASSPVVGSYEQYF
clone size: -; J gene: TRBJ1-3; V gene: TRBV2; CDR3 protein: CASSVIPGNTIYF
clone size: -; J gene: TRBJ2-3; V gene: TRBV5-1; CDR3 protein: CASSTPVSDTQYF
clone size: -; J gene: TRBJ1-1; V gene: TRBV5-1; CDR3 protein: CASSDQGAANTEAFF
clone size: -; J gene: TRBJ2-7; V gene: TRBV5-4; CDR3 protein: CASSLTHSDEQYF
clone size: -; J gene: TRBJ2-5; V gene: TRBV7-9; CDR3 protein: CASSTIAGTGEQETQYF
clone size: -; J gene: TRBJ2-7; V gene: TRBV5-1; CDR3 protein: CASRASGEQYF
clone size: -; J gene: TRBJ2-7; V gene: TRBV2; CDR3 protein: CAISGQGDYEQYF
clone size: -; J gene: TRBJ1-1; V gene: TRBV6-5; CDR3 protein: CASSYSLGEAFF
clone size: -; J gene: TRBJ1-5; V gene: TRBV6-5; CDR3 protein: CASSPDRGLQPQHF
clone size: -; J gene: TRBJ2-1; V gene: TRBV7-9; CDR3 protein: CASSPPGDPYNEQFF
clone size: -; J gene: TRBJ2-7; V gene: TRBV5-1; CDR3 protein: CASSTGTSGAYYEQYF
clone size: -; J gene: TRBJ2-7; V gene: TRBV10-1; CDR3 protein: CASSESWTAYEQYF
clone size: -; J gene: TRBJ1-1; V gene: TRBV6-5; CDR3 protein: CASSFPANSLTEAFF
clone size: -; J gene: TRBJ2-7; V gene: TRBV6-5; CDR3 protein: CASSFSPGLALEQYF
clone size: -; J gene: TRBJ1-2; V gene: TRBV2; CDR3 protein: CASSVQDKAYGYTF
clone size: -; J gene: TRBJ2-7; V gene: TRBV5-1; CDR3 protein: CASSFSGGHEQYF
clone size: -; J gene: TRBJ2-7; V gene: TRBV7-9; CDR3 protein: CASSLEGARSEQYF
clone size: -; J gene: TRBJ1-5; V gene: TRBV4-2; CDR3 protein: CASSPGRGGRTNQPQHF
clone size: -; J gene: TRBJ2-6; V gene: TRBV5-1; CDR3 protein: CASRTGSGANVLTF
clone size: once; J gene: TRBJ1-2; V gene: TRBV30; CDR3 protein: CAWSPGGTF
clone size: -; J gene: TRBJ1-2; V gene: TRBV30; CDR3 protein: CACQRARGYGYTF
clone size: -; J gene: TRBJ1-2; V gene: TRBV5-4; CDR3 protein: CASSLDPDRSDGYTF
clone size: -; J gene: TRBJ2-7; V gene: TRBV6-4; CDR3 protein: CASSDRPDEQYF
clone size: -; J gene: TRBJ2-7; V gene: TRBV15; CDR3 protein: CATSHPGYEQYF
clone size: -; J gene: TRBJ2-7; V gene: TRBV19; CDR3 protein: CASSFSPPGEQYF
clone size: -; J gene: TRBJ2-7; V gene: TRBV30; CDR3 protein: CAWSGGVSYEQYF
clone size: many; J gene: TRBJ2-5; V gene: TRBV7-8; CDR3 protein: CASSFSDQETQYF
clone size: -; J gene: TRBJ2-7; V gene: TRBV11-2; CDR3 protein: CASSFPGTGRTYEQYF
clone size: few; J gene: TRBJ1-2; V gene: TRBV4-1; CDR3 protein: CASSQGATAGYGYTF
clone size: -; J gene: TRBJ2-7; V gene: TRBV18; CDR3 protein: CASSSNRVNEQYF
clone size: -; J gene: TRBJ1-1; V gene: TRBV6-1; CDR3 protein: CASRAGYTEAFF
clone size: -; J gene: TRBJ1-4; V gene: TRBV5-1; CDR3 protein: CASSLMGGLEEKLFF
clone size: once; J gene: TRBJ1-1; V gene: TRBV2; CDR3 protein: CASGRLGAELEAFF
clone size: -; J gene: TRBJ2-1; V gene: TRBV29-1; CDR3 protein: CSGGLASNEQFF
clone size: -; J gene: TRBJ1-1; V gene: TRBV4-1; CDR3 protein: CASSHYRDRGGRGTEAFF
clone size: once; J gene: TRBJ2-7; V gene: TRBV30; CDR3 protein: CAWSGLAVSYEQYF
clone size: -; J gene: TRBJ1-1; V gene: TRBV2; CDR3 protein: CASSEVGEGLEAFF
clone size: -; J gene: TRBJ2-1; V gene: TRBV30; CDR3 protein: CAWSVLTSGGDEQFF